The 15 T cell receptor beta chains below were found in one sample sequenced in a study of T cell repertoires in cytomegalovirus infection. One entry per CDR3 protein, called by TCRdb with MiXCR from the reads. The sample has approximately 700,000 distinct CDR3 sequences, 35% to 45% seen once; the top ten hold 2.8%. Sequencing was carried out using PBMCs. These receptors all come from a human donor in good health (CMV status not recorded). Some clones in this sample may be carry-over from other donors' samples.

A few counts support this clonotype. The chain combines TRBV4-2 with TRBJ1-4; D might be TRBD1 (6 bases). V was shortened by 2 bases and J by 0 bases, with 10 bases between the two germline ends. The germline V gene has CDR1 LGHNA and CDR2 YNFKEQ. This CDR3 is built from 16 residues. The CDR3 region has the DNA TGTGCCAGCAGCCAACTGCAGGGGACAACTAATGAAAAACTGTTTTTT. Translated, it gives CASSQLQGTTNEKLFF.

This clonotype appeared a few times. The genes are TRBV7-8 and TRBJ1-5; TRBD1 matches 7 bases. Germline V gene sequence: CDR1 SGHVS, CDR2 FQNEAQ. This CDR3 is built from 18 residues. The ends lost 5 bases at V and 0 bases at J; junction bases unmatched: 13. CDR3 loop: CASSPTGLLIYSNQPQHF. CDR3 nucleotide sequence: TGTGCCAGCAGCCCGACAGGGCTTCTGATATATAGCAATCAGCCCCAGCATTTT. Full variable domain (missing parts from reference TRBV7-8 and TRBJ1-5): GAGVSQSPRYKVAKRGQDVALRCDPISGHVSLFWYQQALGQGPEFLTYFQNEAQLDKSGLPSDRFFAERPEGSVSTLKIQRTQQEDSAVYLCASSPTGLLIYSNQPQHFGDGTRLSIL.

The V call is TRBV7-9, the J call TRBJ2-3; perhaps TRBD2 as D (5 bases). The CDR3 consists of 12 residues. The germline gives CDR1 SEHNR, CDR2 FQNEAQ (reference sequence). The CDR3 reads CGCRRGTDTQYF. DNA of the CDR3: TGTGGATGCAGGCGGGGCACAGATACGCAGTATTTT. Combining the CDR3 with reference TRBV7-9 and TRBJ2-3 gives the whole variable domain DTGVSQNPRHKITKRGQNVTFRCDPISEHNRLYWYRQTLGQGPEFLTYFQNEAQLEKSRLLSDRFSAERPKGSFSTLEIQRTEQGDSAMYLCGCRRGTDTQYFGPGTRLTVL.

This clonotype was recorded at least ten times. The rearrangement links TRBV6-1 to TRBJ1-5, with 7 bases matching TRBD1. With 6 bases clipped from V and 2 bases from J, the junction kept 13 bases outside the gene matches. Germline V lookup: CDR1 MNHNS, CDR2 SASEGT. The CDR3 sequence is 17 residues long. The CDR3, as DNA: TGTGCCAGCAGGACGGATTCTCAAACAGGGGGCAATCAGCCCCAGCATTTT. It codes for CASRTDSQTGGNQPQHF.

DNA for the CDR3: TGCAGTGCTAGAGATCGGAGCAGGGAATATGGCTACACCTTC. As protein: CSARDRSREYGYTF. The rearrangement uses TRBV20-1 and TRBJ1-2, with a tentative D call TRBD1 (5 bases). V gave up 0 bases and J gave up 5 bases, with 13 bases separating them. The germline CDR1 and CDR2 sequences are DFQATT and SNEGSKA (reference sequence). This CDR3 is built from 14 residues.

The CDR3 loop is CASSHGPTGGDQETQYF. The CDR3, as DNA: TGCGCCAGCAGCCACGGCCCAACAGGGGGGGATCAAGAGACCCAGTACTTC. The chain uses TRBV4-1 and TRBJ2-5; maybe TRBD1 (8 bases). Germline V CDR1 and CDR2: MGHRA, YSYEKL. The CDR3 has 17 residues. V was shortened by 3 bases and J by 2 bases, with 19 bases between the two germline ends.

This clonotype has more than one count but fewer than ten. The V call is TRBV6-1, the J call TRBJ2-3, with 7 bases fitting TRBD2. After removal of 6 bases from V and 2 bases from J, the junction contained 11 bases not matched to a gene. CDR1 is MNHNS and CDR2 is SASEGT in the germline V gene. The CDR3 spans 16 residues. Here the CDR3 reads CASSPGSSGLTDTQYF. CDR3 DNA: TGTGCCAGCAGCCCCGGTTCTAGCGGACTCACAGATACGCAGTATTTT.

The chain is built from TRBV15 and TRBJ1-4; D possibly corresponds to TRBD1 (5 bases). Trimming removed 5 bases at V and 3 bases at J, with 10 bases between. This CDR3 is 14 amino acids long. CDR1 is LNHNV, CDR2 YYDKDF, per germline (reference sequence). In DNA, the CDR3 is TGTGCCACCAGCGCCCGGGGCCCTAATGAAAAACTGTTTTTT. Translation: CATSARGPNEKLFF.

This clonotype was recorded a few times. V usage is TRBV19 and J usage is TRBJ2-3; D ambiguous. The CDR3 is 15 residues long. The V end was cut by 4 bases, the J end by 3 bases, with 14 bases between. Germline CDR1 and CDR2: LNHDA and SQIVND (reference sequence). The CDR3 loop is CASSTLGMGTDTQYF. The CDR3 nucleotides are TGTGCCAGTAGTACCTTAGGGATGGGGACAGATACGCAGTATTTT. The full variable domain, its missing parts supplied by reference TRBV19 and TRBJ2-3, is DGGITQSPKYLFRKEGQNVTLSCEQNLNHDAMYWYRQDPGQGLRLIYYSQIVNDFQKGDIAEGYSVSREKKESFPLTVTSAQKNPTAFYLCASSTLGMGTDTQYFGPGTRLTVL.

In DNA form, the CDR3 reads TGTGCCATCAGTGAGGGGGCAGGCTCCTACAATGAGCAGTTCTTC. This sequence encodes CAISEGAGSYNEQFF. The chain employs TRBV10-3 and TRBJ2-1; tentatively, D is TRBD1 (5 bases). The CDR3 contains 15 residues. Germline CDR1 reads ENHRY; CDR2 reads SYGVKD. Trimming left V 2 bases short and J 0 bases short, with 8 bases between.

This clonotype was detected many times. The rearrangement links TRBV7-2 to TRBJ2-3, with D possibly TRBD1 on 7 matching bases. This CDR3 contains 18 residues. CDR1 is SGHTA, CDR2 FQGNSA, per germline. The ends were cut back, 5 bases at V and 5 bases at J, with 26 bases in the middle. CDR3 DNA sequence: TGTGCCAGCAGCCAGACAGGGTTAACCGGGACTCTTCTAGATACGCAGTATTTT. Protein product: CASSQTGLTGTLLDTQYF.

CDR3 in DNA: TGTGCCAGCGGGCGGGGGGGGCCAGATACGCAGTATTTT. Translation: CASGRGGPDTQYF. J is TRBJ2-3 and V is TRBV6-1; TRBD2 agrees at 9 bases. Germline CDR1 reads MNHNS; CDR2 reads SASEGT. This CDR3 is built from 13 residues. The trim removed 8 bases at V and 4 bases at J, leaving 4 bases unmatched.

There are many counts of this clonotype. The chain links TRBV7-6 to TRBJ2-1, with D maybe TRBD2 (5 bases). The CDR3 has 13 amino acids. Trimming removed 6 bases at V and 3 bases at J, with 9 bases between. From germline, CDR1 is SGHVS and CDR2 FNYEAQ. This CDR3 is CASRGGGYNEQFF. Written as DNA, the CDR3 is TGTGCCAGCAGAGGAGGCGGCTACAATGAGCAGTTCTTC.

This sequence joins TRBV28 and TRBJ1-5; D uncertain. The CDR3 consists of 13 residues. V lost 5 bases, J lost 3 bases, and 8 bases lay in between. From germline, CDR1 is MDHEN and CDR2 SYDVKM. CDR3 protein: CASSNTINQPQHF. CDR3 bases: TGTGCCAGCAGTAACACAATCAATCAGCCCCAGCATTTT.

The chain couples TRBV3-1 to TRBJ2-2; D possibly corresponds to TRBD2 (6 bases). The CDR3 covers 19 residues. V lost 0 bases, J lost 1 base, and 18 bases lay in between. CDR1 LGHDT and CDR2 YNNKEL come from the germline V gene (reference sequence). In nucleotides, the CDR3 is TGTGCCAGCAGCCAAGATCTTCCCCGGGACTGCCAGAACACCGGGGAGCTGTTTTTT. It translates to CASSQDLPRDCQNTGELFF. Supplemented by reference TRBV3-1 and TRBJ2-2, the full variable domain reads DTAVSQTPKYLVTQMGNDKSIKCEQNLGHDTMYWYKQDSKKFLKIMFSYNNKELIINETVPNRFSPKSPDKAHLNLHINSLELGDSAVYFCASSQDLPRDCQNTGELFFGEGSRLTVL.